The next 29 T cell receptor beta chains were all read from a single sample in a study of blood T cell repertoires in COVID-19. Generated by immunoSEQ multiplex PCR, the TCRdb table keeps only in-frame clones and is missing some. The sample includes fewer than 400,000 clones, more than 75% seen only once; the top ten take roughly a tenth. Sequencing was carried out using PBMCs or T cells enriched from blood (not recorded which). The receptors shown here come from a woman between 50 and 59 years old who had recovered from COVID-19.

This clone was picked up a small number of times. V gene TRBV6-5 combines with J gene TRBJ1-1; D may be TRBD1 (5 bases). This CDR3 is 12 amino acids long. Germline CDR1 MNHEY, CDR2 SVGAGI. V was cut by 10 bases and J by 4 bases, with 13 bases left in between. CDR3 loop: CAIQSTVTEAFF. The DNA of the CDR3 is TGTGCCATCCAATCGACAGTCACTGAAGCTTTCTTT.

The chain joins TRBV7-9 to TRBJ2-2; D unresolved. V lost 3 bases and J lost 4, with 9 bases in between. This CDR3 is built from 14 residues. CDR1 and CDR2 from the germline V gene are SEHNR and FQNEAQ (reference sequence). CDR3 coding DNA: TGTGCCAGCAGCTTCGCGACACTCACCGGGGAGCTGTTTTTT. Its translation: CASSFATLTGELFF. Full variable domain (missing parts from reference TRBV7-9 and TRBJ2-2): DTGVSQNPRHKITKRGQNVTFRCDPISEHNRLYWYRQTLGQGPEFLTYFQNEAQLEKSRLLSDRFSAERPKGSFSTLEIQRTEQGDSAMYLCASSFATLTGELFFGEGSRLTVL.

The sample holds one count of this clone. This chain links TRBV6-2 or TRBV6-3 with TRBJ2-1; the match to TRBD1 covers 8 bases. Germline loops: CDR1 MNHEY, CDR2 SVGEGT. Trimming at V came to 6 bases and at J to 1 base, leaving 11 bases not matched to a gene. The CDR3 has 17 residues. The CDR3 loop is CASSPPEHRGSYNEQFF. CDR3 sequence (DNA): TGTGCCAGCAGCCCCCCGGAACACAGGGGGTCCTACAATGAGCAGTTCTTC.

The V gene is TRBV5-5, the J gene TRBJ2-3; 12 positions match TRBD1. CDR3 length: 16 residues. Germline lookup yields CDR1 SGHKS and CDR2 YYEKEE (reference sequence). J lost 2 bases, V lost 3 bases, and 4 bases had no gene match. Here the CDR3 reads CASSSGTGGPTDTQYF. The CDR3 nucleotides are TGTGCCAGCAGCTCCGGGACAGGGGGCCCCACAGATACGCAGTATTTT.

The chain carries TRBV19 and TRBJ1-4; 7 bases fit TRBD1. Trimming at V came to 9 bases and at J to 0 bases, leaving 7 bases not matched to a gene. The CDR3 sequence is 15 residues long. The germline CDR1 and CDR2 sequences are LNHDA and SQIVND (reference sequence). The CDR3 sequence is CARHTGDTTNEKLFF. The CDR3 region has the DNA TGTGCCAGACATACAGGGGATACAACTAATGAAAAACTGTTTTTT.

The rearrangement links TRBV30 to TRBJ1-2, with D possibly matching TRBD1 (5 bases). The length of the CDR3 is 13 residues. Germline V gene sequence: CDR1 GTSNPN, CDR2 SVGIG (reference sequence). Trimming pared 1 base from V and 4 bases from J, leaving 10 bases between. CDR3 nucleotides: TGTGCCTGGAGTGCCCTAGGGGTCTATGGCTACACCTTC. It is translated as CAWSALGVYGYTF.

The chain couples TRBV12-3 or TRBV12-4 to TRBJ1-1, with TRBD1 identical over 8 bases. Germline trimming cut 5 bases from V and 13 bases from J; bases unmatched to any gene: 9. There are 12 residues in the CDR3. CDR3 sequence (DNA): TGTGCCAGCAGTCCAAGGACAGGGATGGGTTTCTTT. Amino acid sequence: CASSPRTGMGFF.

V usage is TRBV5-1 and J usage is TRBJ2-1; 10 bases fit TRBD2. The CDR3 consists of 17 residues. Germline CDR1 reads SGHRS; CDR2 reads YFSETQ. Trimming removed 0 bases from V and 4 bases from J; junction bases left unmatched: 7. In DNA form, the CDR3 reads TGCGCCAGCAGCTTGGCTCTAGCGGGAGAAGAATACAATGAGCAGTTCTTC. Its protein is CASSLALAGEEYNEQFF.

The rearrangement links TRBV19 to TRBJ1-2; D gene uncertain. The CDR3 extends over 15 amino acids. Looked up from germline, CDR1 is LNHDA and CDR2 is SQIVND (reference sequence). V was pared by 3 bases and J by 2 bases, with 13 bases between. CDR3 coding DNA: TGTGCCAGTAGTATCCGTCGGGGAGGCAACTATGGCTACACCTTC. Protein: CASSIRRGGNYGYTF.

The gene calls are TRBV30 and TRBJ1-5, with TRBD1 identical over 7 bases. V shed 4 bases and J 2 bases; nucleotides not matched to a gene: 8. Germline V lookup: CDR1 GTSNPN, CDR2 SVGIG (reference sequence). The CDR3 consists of 15 residues. The CDR3 bases are TGTGCCTGGACCTCTGCCGGACAGGGCAATCAGCCCCAGCATTTT. Its protein product is CAWTSAGQGNQPQHF.

The chain links TRBV28 to TRBJ1-2; perhaps TRBD1 as D (5 bases). The V end was cut by 5 bases, the J end by 8 bases, with 9 bases between. The CDR3 has 11 residues. Germline loops: CDR1 MDHEN, CDR2 SYDVKM. The CDR3 sequence is CASSPGWGYTF. CDR3 coding DNA: TGTGCCAGCAGTCCAGGGTGGGGCTACACCTTC.

The rearrangement links TRBV6-5 to TRBJ1-1; TRBD1 matches 7 bases. This CDR3 has 12 residues. In germline, CDR1 is MNHEY, CDR2 SVGAGI. The trim removed 6 bases at V and 5 bases at J, leaving 3 bases unmatched. The CDR3 loop reads CASRGGSTEAFF. The CDR3, as DNA: TGTGCCAGCAGAGGGGGCTCAACTGAAGCTTTCTTT.

This clone occurred a few times. V is TRBV7-2 and J is TRBJ2-7; tentatively, D is TRBD1 (6 bases). This CDR3 is 15 amino acids long. Trimming pared 4 bases from V and 2 bases from J, leaving 15 bases between. Germline CDR1 and CDR2: SGHTA and FQGNSA. CDR3 amino acids: CASSSDYRAAYEQYF. CDR3 nucleotide sequence: TGTGCCAGCAGCTCAGACTACAGGGCGGCCTACGAGCAGTACTTC.

This chain uses TRBV7-9 with TRBJ1-2; D is unclear. From germline, CDR1 is SEHNR and CDR2 FQNEAQ (reference sequence). The CDR3 consists of 14 residues. The ends were cut back, 5 bases at V and 4 bases at J, with 14 bases in the middle. CDR3 sequence: CASSRTASSYGYTF. The DNA for the CDR3 is TGTGCCAGCAGCCGTACAGCCTCTTCCTATGGCTACACCTTC. Supplemented by reference TRBV7-9 and TRBJ1-2, the full variable domain reads DTGVSQNPRHKITKRGQNVTFRCDPISEHNRLYWYRQTLGQGPEFLTYFQNEAQLEKSRLLSDRFSAERPKGSFSTLEIQRTEQGDSAMYLCASSRTASSYGYTFGSGTRLTVV.

The V and J genes are TRBV19 and TRBJ1-5, with D uncertain. V was cut by 3 bases and J by 3 bases, with 6 bases left in between. This CDR3 region has 13 residues. CDR1 is LNHDA and CDR2 is SQIVND in the germline V gene (reference sequence). This CDR3 reads CASSIYFNQPQHF. The CDR3 coding sequence is TGTGCCAGTAGTATTTATTTCAATCAGCCCCAGCATTTT. The full variable domain, its missing parts supplied by reference TRBV19 and TRBJ1-5, is DGGITQSPKYLFRKEGQNVTLSCEQNLNHDAMYWYRQDPGQGLRLIYYSQIVNDFQKGDIAEGYSVSREKKESFPLTVTSAQKNPTAFYLCASSIYFNQPQHFGDGTRLSIL.

The J gene is TRBJ2-1, the V gene TRBV28, with D tentatively TRBD2 (7 bases). Germline assignment: CDR1 MDHEN and CDR2 SYDVKM. This CDR3 comprises 13 residues. The ends were cut back, 6 bases at V and 8 bases at J, with 14 bases in the middle. Written as DNA, the CDR3 is TGTGCCAGCAGACGCTCGGGGGGCGATGAGCAGTTCTTC. It translates to CASRRSGGDEQFF.

This clone was detected only once. The chain has TRBV4-3 and TRBJ1-2; TRBD1 matches at 8 bases. This CDR3 has 15 residues. V trimming: 5 bases; J trimming: 4 bases; junction bases outside the gene matches: 9. CDR1 and CDR2 from the germline V gene are LGHNA and YSLEER. In DNA, the CDR3 is TGCGCCAGCAGCATACCGGGACAGGACCCCTATGGCTACACCTTC. Amino acid sequence: CASSIPGQDPYGYTF.

This CDR3 is CASSGSTGQAQGLFF. In DNA form, the CDR3 reads TGTGCCAGCAGCGGTTCGACAGGGCAAGCTCAAGGACTGTTTTTT. This chain uses TRBV7-6 with TRBJ1-4; the match to TRBD1 covers 7 bases. Looked up from germline, CDR1 is SGHVS and CDR2 is FNYEAQ. The CDR3 has 15 residues. Trimming at V came to 5 bases and at J to 13 bases, leaving 16 bases not matched to a gene.

The rearrangement links TRBV7-9 to TRBJ1-2, with D possibly matching TRBD1 (6 bases). The germline V gene encodes CDR1 SEHNR and CDR2 FQNEAQ (reference sequence). Trimming left V 1 base short and J 3 bases short, with 12 bases between. This CDR3 comprises 15 residues. In DNA form, the CDR3 reads TGTGCCAGCAGCTTAGGAGCGGCAGGGGACTATGGCTACACCTTC. Translating gives CASSLGAAGDYGYTF.

The chain recombines TRBV7-2 with TRBJ1-2; D is undetermined. CDR3 size: 14 residues. Per germline, CDR1 SGHTA and CDR2 FQGNSA. V lost 0 bases, J lost 4 bases, and 9 bases lay in between. DNA of the CDR3: TGTGCCAGCAGCTTAGCCCTGCTCGGCTATGGCTACACCTTC. This codes for CASSLALLGYGYTF. The full variable domain, rest sourced from reference TRBV7-2 and TRBJ1-2, is GAGVSQSPSNKVTEKGKDVELRCDPISGHTALYWYRQSLGQGLEFLIYFQGNSAPDKSGLPSDRFSAERTGGSVSTLTIQRTQQEDSAVYLCASSLALLGYGYTFGSGTRLTVV.

The chain couples TRBV11-3 to TRBJ1-6, with D unresolved. Trimming stripped 2 bases from V and 4 bases from J, with 15 bases between. Germline V gene data show CDR1 as SGHNT and CDR2 as YENEEA. The length of the CDR3 is 17 residues. This CDR3 reads CASSLPLRQTYNSPLHF. The DNA for the CDR3 is TGTGCCAGCAGCTTACCTCTTAGACAAACGTATAATTCACCCCTCCACTTT.

This clone was seen a few times. The genes are TRBV3-1 (or the pseudogene TRBV3-2) and TRBJ2-5; the match to TRBD2 covers 8 bases. The CDR3 totals 14 residues. V trimming: 4 bases; J trimming: 4 bases; junction bases outside the gene matches: 5. Looked up from germline, CDR1 is LGHDT and CDR2 is YNNKEL (reference sequence). The CDR3 DNA is TGTGCCAGCAGCCCTCACGCGGGGGGAGAGACCCAGTACTTC. Its translation: CASSPHAGGETQYF.

The chain employs TRBV5-1 and TRBJ2-1; tentatively, D is TRBD2 (6 bases). This CDR3 is built from 15 residues. Germline lookup yields CDR1 SGHRS and CDR2 YFSETQ. The germline V and J ends were trimmed by 1 base and 5 bases, with 13 bases remaining between them. CDR3 amino acids: CASSLYGTLDNEQFF. In DNA form, the CDR3 reads TGCGCCAGCAGCTTGTACGGGACTTTAGACAATGAGCAGTTCTTC.

The chain couples TRBV4-2 to TRBJ1-5; D may be TRBD1 (5 bases). The CDR3 sequence is 18 residues long. Germline V CDR1 and CDR2: LGHNA, YNFKEQ. With 1 base removed from V and 0 bases from J, the gap between germline ends came to 16 bases. CDR3 residues: CASSQGSRGLGSNQPQHF. As DNA, the CDR3 is TGTGCCAGCAGCCAAGGTTCTCGGGGACTGGGTAGCAATCAGCCCCAGCATTTT.

This clone appeared a few times. The chain is built from TRBV13 and TRBJ1-5; possible D gene TRBD1, 5 bases. Deletions cut 3 bases from V and 8 bases from J, with 11 bases between. The CDR3 sequence is 13 residues long. Germline CDR1 is PRHDT and CDR2 is FYEKMQ (reference sequence). CDR3 coding DNA: TGTGCCAGCAGCTTGGGGGGAGGGGAGCCCCAGCATTTT. It codes for CASSLGGGEPQHF.

V and J are TRBV29-1 and TRBJ2-7, with D perhaps matching TRBD1 (6 bases). The germline V gene encodes CDR1 SQVTM and CDR2 ANQGSEA. Trimming stripped 2 bases from V and 6 bases from J, with 17 bases between. The CDR3 runs 14 residues. CDR3 loop: CSVEFGQGSTEQYF. CDR3 bases: TGCAGCGTTGAATTCGGCCAGGGGTCCACCGAGCAGTACTTC.

This clone was picked up a small number of times. This chain connects TRBV28 to TRBJ2-7; 9 bases are shared with TRBD2. Trimming cost V 4 bases and J 0 bases; bases outside gene matches: 16. This CDR3 has 19 amino acids. Germline assignment: CDR1 MDHEN and CDR2 SYDVKM. CDR3 sequence: CASSSPFYSGGRGSYEQYF. The CDR3 DNA follows: TGTGCCAGCAGTTCCCCCTTTTATAGCGGGGGCCGTGGCTCCTACGAGCAGTACTTC.

The CDR3 DNA reads TGTGCCAGCAGCGCCGTACAGTCTGGGGGCTACACCTTC. Translated: CASSAVQSGGYTF. The chain joins TRBV7-3 to TRBJ1-2; D gene unclear. The CDR3 contains 13 residues. CDR1 is SGHTA, CDR2 FQGTGA, per germline. Trimming cost V 5 bases and J 8 bases, with 15 bases left between them. Looking up the rest from reference TRBV7-3 and TRBJ1-2 gives the full variable domain: GAGVSQTPSNKVTEKGKYVELRCDPISGHTALYWYRQSLGQGPEFLIYFQGTGAADDSGLPNDRFFAVRPEGSVSTLKIQRTERGDSAVYLCASSAVQSGGYTFGSGTRLTVV.

This clone has only one observation. V gene TRBV3-1 (or the pseudogene TRBV3-2) combines with J gene TRBJ1-4, with D possibly matching TRBD1 (5 bases). V was cut by 4 bases and J by 4 bases, with 16 bases left in between. This CDR3 region has 16 residues. CDR1 LGHDT and CDR2 YNNKEL come from the germline V gene (reference sequence). The CDR3 loop is CASSPVGGSDNEKLFF. The CDR3 DNA follows: TGTGCCAGCAGCCCGGTCGGGGGGTCGGATAATGAAAAACTGTTTTTT.